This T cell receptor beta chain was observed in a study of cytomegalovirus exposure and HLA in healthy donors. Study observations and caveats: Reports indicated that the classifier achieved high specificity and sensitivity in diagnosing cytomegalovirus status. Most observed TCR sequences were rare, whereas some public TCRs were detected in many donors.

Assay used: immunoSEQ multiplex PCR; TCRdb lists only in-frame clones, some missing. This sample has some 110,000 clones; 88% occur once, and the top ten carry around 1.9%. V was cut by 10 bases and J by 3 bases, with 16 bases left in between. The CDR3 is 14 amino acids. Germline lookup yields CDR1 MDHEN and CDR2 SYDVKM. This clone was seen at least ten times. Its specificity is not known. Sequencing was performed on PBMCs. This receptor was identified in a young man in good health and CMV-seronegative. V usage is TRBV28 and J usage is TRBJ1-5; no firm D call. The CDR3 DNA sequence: TGTGCCATCCGGTGGGCCGGGGTCAATCAGCCCCAGCATTTT. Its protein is CAIRWAGVNQPQHF.